Detailed here is one T cell receptor (beta chain). The antigen remains undetermined. Surgery without prior neoadjuvant therapy was the treatment of the selected pancreatic ductal adenocarcinoma patients. This CDR3 has 14 residues. The germline V gene has CDR1 MDHEN and CDR2 SYDVKM. V lost 5 bases, J lost 3 bases, and 13 bases lay in between. The method was immunoSEQ multiplex PCR; TCRdb's version includes in-frame clones alone and lacks a portion of them. The sample holds 15,000 to 20,000 clones, about 88% seen once. This entry belongs to a study of T cells in pancreatic ductal adenocarcinoma. Study-level results: Tumor samples had fewer productive templates and about 8-fold fewer unique clonotypes than blood. Blood clonality (roughly 0.07) did not differ significantly from tumor (approximately 0.1).

This clonotype was sampled from a human donor with pancreatic ductal adenocarcinoma. The sequencing input was PBMCs. This chain joins TRBV28 and TRBJ2-5, with D tentatively TRBD1 (6 bases). CDR3 bases: TGTGCCAGCAGTCCTTACAGGGCGGAAGAGACCCAGTACTTC. This gives the protein CASSPYRAEETQYF.